Listed here is a single TCR beta chain. The assay was immunoSEQ multiplex PCR, and TCRdb's table has in-frame clones only and misses some. The table has roughly 150,000 clones, approximately 84% seen once. The CDR3 is 13 amino acids. V shed 4 bases and J shed 8 bases, with 14 bases lying between them. The germline gives CDR1 SGHTA, CDR2 FQGNSA. The data derive from a study of blood T cell repertoires in COVID-19. The TCR sequence derives from a woman over 75 with COVID-19, enrolled during active disease. What was sequenced was peripheral blood. This chain connects TRBV7-2 to TRBJ1-1; D perhaps matches TRBD1 (5 bases). CDR3 sequence (DNA): TGTGCCAGCAGCTGGCAGGGCCATGAAGAAGCTTTCTTT. It codes for CASSWQGHEEAFF.